Detailed here is one TCR beta chain. Its antigen is currently unknown. Assay: immunoSEQ multiplex PCR; the TCRdb copy retains only in-frame clones and omits some. This table has some 85,000 clones, 80% appearing once. The data originate from a study of T cells in localized non-small cell lung cancer. Findings and limits, study-wide: Maximal T cell clonality occurred in uninvolved adjacent lung, with tumor ranking below it. Heterogeneity stays possible, as sequencing covered only one tumor region.

CDR1 and CDR2 from the germline V gene are SQVTM and ANQGSEA. Trimming cost V 0 bases and J 4 bases; bases outside gene matches: 7. The CDR3 has 15 amino acids. The sequence was collected from a man aged 40 to 75 with stage II squamous cell lung carcinoma. This chain connects TRBV29-1 to TRBJ2-5, with TRBD1 matching 8 bases. This specimen was PBMCs, taken before any cancer treatment. The CDR3, as DNA: TGCAGCGTTGAAGATTGGACAGGGAAAGGAGAGACCCAGTACTTC. Amino acid sequence: CSVEDWTGKGETQYF.